This record looks at one T cell receptor (beta chain) sequence and its context. The sample comes from a study of technical replicates of blood from a few donors. Per the germline V gene, CDR1 is SGHNT and CDR2 is YYREEE (reference sequence). Trimming cost V 4 bases and J 8 bases, with 18 bases left between them. This CDR3 is built from 15 residues. Sequencing used immunoSEQ multiplex PCR; TCRdb keeps in-frame clones, though not all of them. In the table there are 65,000 to 80,000 clones, almost 99% of which are singletons. Input material: T cells isolated from PBMCs. The TCR comes from a human donor in good health. The chain combines TRBV5-4 with TRBJ1-4; D is unresolved. CDR3 in DNA: TGTGCCAGCAGCCCAGACCCCGAGGCTAGAGAAAAACTGTTTTTT. This encodes CASSPDPEAREKLFF.